The TCR beta chain under discussion was sequenced for a study of blood T cell repertoires in COVID-19. This clone appeared once. Germline V gives CDR1 SGHTA, CDR2 FQGTGA. V lost 0 bases to trimming and J lost 3 bases; unmatched junction nucleotides: 4. The CDR3 extends over 16 amino acids. TCRdb's table, derived via immunoSEQ multiplex PCR, lists solely in-frame clones and lacks some. The sample shows just under 95,000 clones, around 82% of them seen only once. The sequence came from a man in his fifties who had recovered from COVID-19. The chain is built from TRBV7-3 and TRBJ2-2, with TRBD1 matching over 7 bases. What was sequenced was peripheral blood. In DNA, the CDR3 is TGTGCCAGCAGCTTAACAGGACAGGCCGACACCGGGGAGCTGTTTTTT. Its translation: CASSLTGQADTGELFF.